Following are 4 T cell receptor beta chains from one sample sequenced in a study of T-cell reconstitution after alpha-beta-depleted transplantation in children. Unique molecular identifiers were built into the TCRbeta library. TCRdb re-derived calls from the PCR reads in MiXCR, one entry per CDR3 protein. The sample has around 670,000 distinct CDR3 sequences, around 13% seen once; the top ten hold approximately 0.8%. The sequences come from PBMCs, collected before TCRalphabeta/CD19-depleted stem cell transplant. These receptors all come from a girl aged 2 to 9 with congenital amegakaryocytic thrombocytopenia, due to receive a stem cell transplant.

This clonotype showed up many times. The chain employs TRBV10-1 and TRBJ1-2; D is unresolved. Germline assignment: CDR1 WNHNN and CDR2 SYGVQD (reference sequence). The CDR3 runs to 15 residues. The V end was cut by 3 bases, the J end by 6 bases, with 17 bases between. CDR3 coding DNA: TGCGCCAGCAGTGAAGGTATCGGTCGGAACCATGGCTACACCTTC. This encodes CASSEGIGRNHGYTF.

V gene TRBV12-3 or TRBV12-4 combines with J gene TRBJ2-1; maybe TRBD1 (6 bases). The V end was cut by 5 bases, the J end by 6 bases, with 17 bases between. The CDR3 is 15 amino acids. CDR3 in amino acids: CASSPRGQNFNEQFF. CDR3 DNA: TGTGCCAGCAGTCCCCGCGGACAGAATTTCAATGAGCAGTTCTTC.

This clonotype has a count of ten or more. The genes are TRBV20-1 and TRBJ2-7; D is perhaps TRBD2 (5 bases). There are 15 residues in the CDR3. Germline-derived CDR1 and CDR2 are DFQATT and SNEGSKA (reference sequence). V was clipped by 4 bases and J by 2 bases, with 18 bases between them. The CDR3 loop is CSATDLFSDTYEQYF. CDR3 DNA: TGCAGTGCTACCGACCTGTTTAGCGATACCTACGAGCAGTACTTC.

This clonotype was counted ten times or more. The V and J genes are TRBV5-8 and TRBJ2-5; 13 nucleotides line up with TRBD2. V lost 5 bases to trimming and J lost 5 bases; unmatched junction nucleotides: 0. The CDR3 consists of 13 residues. Germline V gives CDR1 SGHTS, CDR2 YDEGEE. The CDR3 here is CASRTSGRETQYF. Written as DNA, the CDR3 is TGTGCCAGCAGGACTAGCGGGAGGGAGACCCAGTACTTC.